What follows are 11 T cell receptor beta chains derived from one specimen sequenced in a study of technical replicates of blood from a handful of donors. Measured with immunoSEQ multiplex PCR; TCRdb has only the in-frame clones, and not every one. The sample lists about 80,000 clones; over 95% were seen once. Sequenced input: T cells isolated from PBMCs. These receptors all come from a human donor in good health.

The V gene is TRBV10-3, the J gene TRBJ1-2, with D maybe TRBD1 (6 bases). Per germline, CDR1 ENHRY and CDR2 SYGVKD. Trimming left V 0 bases short and J 0 bases short, with 17 bases between. The CDR3 is 18 amino acids. The CDR3 reads CAISESGQPEASNYGYTF. CDR3 DNA: TGTGCCATCAGTGAGTCCGGACAGCCGGAGGCCTCTAACTATGGCTACACCTTC.

The J gene is TRBJ1-1, the V gene TRBV10-3; no firm D call. V was trimmed by 5 bases and J by 0 bases, leaving 13 bases between them. Germline values: CDR1 ENHRY, CDR2 SYGVKD. This CDR3 spans 15 amino acids. The CDR3 DNA sequence: TGTGCCATCAGTCCCTACGACACCTTGAACACTGAAGCTTTCTTT. This gives the protein CAISPYDTLNTEAFF.

The genes are TRBV10-3 and TRBJ1-1; a possible D gene is TRBD1 (5 bases). There are 13 residues in the CDR3. Germline CDR1 reads ENHRY; CDR2 reads SYGVKD. V was trimmed by 8 bases and J by 0 bases, leaving 10 bases between them. The CDR3 protein is CAISGAVNTEAFF. DNA of the CDR3: TGTGCCATCTCTGGGGCTGTGAACACTGAAGCTTTCTTT.

This clone showed up just once. The chain combines TRBV6-5 with TRBJ2-7, with D perhaps TRBD2 (6 bases). The CDR3 length is 15 residues. The V end was cut by 3 bases, the J end by 3 bases, with 15 bases between. The germline V gene has CDR1 MNHEY and CDR2 SVGAGI. The CDR3 nucleotides read TGTGCCAGCAGTTATAGATGGCGGGGAAACTACGAGCAGTACTTC. Translating gives CASSYRWRGNYEQYF.

This rearrangement joins TRBV4-3 to TRBJ1-1, with TRBD1 as a possible D gene (6 bases). This CDR3 contains 17 residues. Germline values: CDR1 LGHNA, CDR2 YSLEER. Between the trimmed V and J ends, which lost 0 bases and 4 bases, there was a span of 18 bases. CDR3 sequence: CASSQETAGAILTEAFF. CDR3 sequence (DNA): TGCGCCAGCAGCCAAGAGACAGCGGGGGCCATTCTCACTGAAGCTTTCTTT.

The V call is TRBV14, the J call TRBJ1-4, with a tentative D call TRBD1 (5 bases). The CDR3 has 15 residues. CDR1 is SGHDN, CDR2 FVKESK, per germline. The V and J ends lost 3 bases and 5 bases respectively, with 13 bases between them. This chain's CDR3 is CASSQIGGGNEKLFF. CDR3 in DNA: TGTGCCAGCAGCCAGATCGGCGGGGGAAATGAAAAACTGTTTTTT.

This chain joins TRBV5-6 and TRBJ1-2; tentatively, D is TRBD1 (5 bases). V was trimmed by 2 bases and J by 1 base, leaving 15 bases between them. Per the germline V gene, CDR1 is SGHDT and CDR2 is YYEEEE. This CDR3 contains 16 residues. CDR3 protein: CASSFIGRDYNYGYTF. The CDR3 nucleotides are TGTGCCAGCAGCTTCATCGGCAGGGATTATAACTATGGCTACACCTTC.

V and J are TRBV4-2 and TRBJ2-3, with no clear D. The CDR3 loop spans 13 amino acids. CDR1 LGHNA and CDR2 YNFKEQ come from the germline V gene. V was pared by 0 bases and J by 7 bases, with 8 bases between. CDR3 amino acids: CASSQDRVYTQYF. The CDR3 nucleotides are TGTGCCAGCAGCCAAGATCGAGTCTATACGCAGTATTTT.

The J gene is TRBJ1-1, the V gene TRBV2, with D possibly TRBD1 on 5 matching bases. Germline CDR1 SNHLY, CDR2 FYNNEI. Trimming cost V 5 bases and J 7 bases, with 8 bases left between them. The CDR3 totals 11 residues. The CDR3 DNA reads as TGTGCCAGCAGTTTTGACAGTGAAGCTTTCTTT. Translation gives CASSFDSEAFF.

This chain uses TRBV18 with TRBJ1-1, with D perhaps TRBD1 (6 bases). Germline CDR1 and CDR2: KGHSH and LQKENI. The CDR3 has 16 residues. Trimming removed 2 bases at V and 6 bases at J, with 19 bases between. The CDR3 bases are TGTGCCAGCTCACCAATTATAAATCAGGGGCTCCCTGAAGCTTTCTTT. It specifies CASSPIINQGLPEAFF.

The chain uses TRBV29-1 and TRBJ1-2; maybe TRBD1 (6 bases). V lost 7 bases, J lost 1 base, and 10 bases lay in between. This CDR3 contains 12 residues. Germline-derived CDR1 and CDR2 are SQVTM and ANQGSEA. This CDR3 is CSGGTNNYGYTF. Here the CDR3 DNA reads TGCAGCGGGGGGACAAATAACTATGGCTACACCTTC.